Listed here is a single TCR beta chain. Seattle patients were enrolled while actively infected and followed longitudinally. As processed by the authors: Amplification of reference gene primers provided the estimated nucleated cell counts. Method: immunoSEQ multiplex PCR; TCRdb's copy keeps in-frame clones and lacks some. Clone size and the V and J calls come from that table; the DNA yielded D and trimming. The table has nearly 50,000 clones, 80% to 90% seen once. The record originates from a study of blood T cell repertoires in COVID-19. Study overall: T cells, B-cell-depleted T cells, or PBMCs supplied cDNA or gDNA.

The ends lost 4 bases at V and 8 bases at J; junction bases unmatched: 7. The germline CDR1 and CDR2 sequences are MNHNY and SVGAGI (reference sequence). The length of the CDR3 is 14 residues. This TCR was sampled from a woman older than 75 with COVID-19, enrolled during active disease. The chain combines TRBV6-6 with TRBJ1-2; 10 nucleotides line up with TRBD1. Sequencing was done on a sample of peripheral blood. CDR3 nucleotide sequence: TGTGCCAGCAGTTTCGGGACAGGGGAAGGAGGCTACACCTTC. It translates to CASSFGTGEGGYTF.